This paragraph covers one T cell receptor beta chain sequence. Its antigen is as yet unknown. CDR3 size: 16 residues. Deletions cut 5 bases from V and 0 bases from J, with 17 bases between. The V gene's germline CDR1 is SGHRS and CDR2 YFSETQ. Original processing methods: ImmunoSEQ sequences covered only the junction and lacked quality scores; filtering therefore differed. Clones were sequenced by immunoSEQ multiplex PCR, and TCRdb holds only the in-frame ones, with some missing. D and trimming come from the DNA, and the V and J calls and clone size come from that table. The top ten clones hold almost 0.9% of a sample with about 1.1 million clones, approximately 77% of them seen once. This sample stems from a study of shared clonotypes between healthy human individuals. Study-wide results and caveats: Although depth was large, rarefaction showed that sequencing of the sorted subsets was incomplete. Represented diversity (both genetic and exposure-history) was limited by the small number of donors. Only blood was sampled; tissue repertoires likely differ.

Sequencing used memory CD4+ T cells from PBMCs. Regarding subset: CD45RA-negative fraction. The source is a man between 18 and 35 years old in good health. Some clones in this sample may be carry-over from other donors' samples. This chain uses TRBV5-1 with TRBJ1-1, with D unclear. The CDR3 DNA sequence: TGCGCCAGCAGTTCCGATCCCCACTGGGTGAACACTGAAGCTTTCTTT. Amino acids: CASSSDPHWVNTEAFF.